The T cell receptor (beta chain) described here comes from a study of blood T cell repertoires in COVID-19. The germline gives CDR1 ENHRY, CDR2 SYGVKD. V lost 2 bases to trimming and J lost 3 bases, with 10 bases between them. The CDR3 length is 14 residues. In the study's own analysis: Estimated nucleated cell counts came from reference gene primer amplification. This table comes from immunoSEQ multiplex PCR, and its TCRdb copy is limited to in-frame clones, with some not included. V, J and clone size were drawn from that table, and D and trimming were deduced from the DNA. The table records around 220,000 clones, just over 85% of them present only once.

The sequence derives from a man in his fifties with acute or convalescent COVID-19. Sequencing input: peripheral blood. The rearrangement uses TRBV10-3 and TRBJ2-5; possible D gene TRBD2, 5 bases. Here the CDR3 reads CAISEGGLEETQYF. The CDR3 DNA reads TGTGCCATCAGTGAGGGTGGACTGGAAGAGACCCAGTACTTC.